A single sample gave rise to the 32 T cell receptor beta chains below, sequenced in a study of T cell repertoires in cytomegalovirus infection. TCRdb recomputed calls from the reads with MiXCR, one row per CDR3 protein. The table includes around 250,000 distinct CDR3 sequences, about a sixth detected once. The sequenced sample consisted of CD8+ T cells from PBMCs. The receptors were gathered from a human donor in good health (CMV status not recorded). Some clones in this sample may be carry-over from other donors' samples.

This clonotype was seen more than once but under ten times. The chain couples TRBV7-3 to TRBJ2-5; no clear D gene. Germline CDR1 SGHTA, CDR2 FQGTGA. Between the trimmed V and J ends, which lost 0 bases and 1 base, there was a span of 3 bases. The CDR3 consists of 13 residues. The DNA for the CDR3 is TGTGCCAGCAGCTTAACTGCCCAAGAGACCCAGTACTTC. This sequence encodes CASSLTAQETQYF.

This clonotype was counted ten times or more. J is TRBJ1-1 and V is TRBV7-9; 9 positions match TRBD1. The V and J ends lost 5 bases and 11 bases, in that order; junction bases with no gene match: 9. The CDR3 has 13 amino acids. CDR1 and CDR2 (germline): SEHNR, FQNEAQ (reference sequence). In DNA, the CDR3 is TGTGCCAGCAGCCTGGGACAGGGATTTTTGGCTTTCTTT. Translated, it gives CASSLGQGFLAFF.

This clonotype was picked up a small number of times. As DNA, the CDR3 is TGCAGTGCTAGTGACAGGGGCAGGAGCAATCAGCCCCAGCATTTT. This translates into CSASDRGRSNQPQHF. V is TRBV20-1 and J is TRBJ1-5; TRBD1 agrees at 8 bases. Germline loops: CDR1 DFQATT, CDR2 SNEGSKA (reference sequence). CDR3 length: 15 amino acids. After removal of 3 bases from V and 1 base from J, the junction contained 5 bases not matched to a gene.

A note on this clonotype: A junction end diverges from the germline sequence, so it may reflect a read error. The chain recombines TRBV20-1 with TRBJ1-2, with D perhaps TRBD1 (5 bases). The length of the CDR3 is 13 residues. CDR1 and CDR2 (germline): DFQATT, SNEGSKA (reference sequence). DNA for the CDR3: TGCAGTGCTAGAGATGGCGGGGACTATGGCTTCACCTTC. Protein sequence: CSARDGGDYGFTF.

Notes on this clonotype: A read error is possible here, since a much larger clone lies one base away. The chain combines TRBV7-4 with TRBJ2-1; 8 nucleotides align to TRBD2. Per germline, CDR1 SGHVT and CDR2 SQSDAQ. This CDR3 has 15 residues. For the CDR3, the DNA is TGTGCCGGCAGCTTCGCGGGGGGCTCCGCGTATGAGCAGTTCTTC. It encodes CAGSFAGGSAYEQFF.

This clonotype was seen at least ten times. The V and J genes are TRBV7-9 and TRBJ2-7; tentatively, D is TRBD2 (6 bases). Trimming removed 3 bases from V and 2 bases from J, with 11 bases in between. Germline-derived CDR1 and CDR2 are SEHNR and FQNEAQ (reference sequence). There are 14 residues in the CDR3. The DNA for the CDR3 is TGTGCCAGCAGCTTTGGCGGGGAAACCTACGAGCAGTACTTC. It yields the protein CASSFGGETYEQYF. Looking up the rest from reference TRBV7-9 and TRBJ2-7 gives the full variable domain: DTGVSQNPRHKITKRGQNVTFRCDPISEHNRLYWYRQTLGQGPEFLTYFQNEAQLEKSRLLSDRFSAERPKGSFSTLEIQRTEQGDSAMYLCASSFGGETYEQYFGPGTRLTVT.

The chain couples TRBV19 to TRBJ1-1, with 7 bases that match TRBD1. The CDR3 covers 15 residues. Germline loops: CDR1 LNHDA, CDR2 SQIVND (reference sequence). The V segment lost 5 bases and the J segment 1 base; nucleotides outside the gene matches: 7. The CDR3: CASSSRDSGNTEAFF. The CDR3, as DNA: TGTGCCAGTAGTTCCCGGGACAGTGGGAACACTGAAGCTTTCTTT.

The CDR3 region is CASSSHDWQETQYF. The CDR3 DNA sequence: TGCGCCAGCAGCTCGCACGATTGGCAAGAGACCCAGTACTTC. The rearrangement links TRBV5-1 to TRBJ2-5; D unresolved. CDR1 is SGHRS, CDR2 YFSETQ, per germline. The CDR3 has 14 residues. Trimming took 3 bases from V and 2 from J, leaving 11 bases between them.

The chain carries TRBV29-1 and TRBJ1-2; D uncertain. V was cut by 3 bases and J by 8 bases, with 4 bases left in between. CDR1 is SQVTM and CDR2 is ANQGSEA in the germline V gene. The length of the CDR3 is 9 residues. The CDR3 is CSVETGYTF. The DNA of the CDR3 is TGCAGCGTTGAGACAGGCTACACCTTC.

The chain is built from TRBV6-5 and TRBJ1-3; D is ambiguous. This CDR3 has 16 amino acids. Trimming left V 3 bases short and J 4 bases short, with 16 bases between. Germline assignment: CDR1 MNHEY and CDR2 SVGAGI. Here the CDR3 reads CASSYVGNLGGNTIYF. CDR3 nucleotides: TGTGCCAGCAGTTATGTCGGCAACCTGGGGGGAAACACCATATATTTT.

This clonotype was observed a few times. V gene TRBV5-6 combines with J gene TRBJ2-6, with 12 bases lining up with TRBD1. Trimming took 4 bases from V and 4 from J; bases not matched to a gene: 9. Germline CDR1 and CDR2: SGHDT and YYEEEE. There are 18 residues in the CDR3. The CDR3 nucleotides are TGTGCCAGCAGCCCTCTAGGGACAGGGGGCGCCGGGGCCAACGTCCTGACTTTC. Amino acids: CASSPLGTGGAGANVLTF.

The V call is TRBV27, the J call TRBJ1-1; no clear D gene. CDR1 is MNHEY and CDR2 is SMNVEV in the germline V gene (reference sequence). Trimming removed 7 bases from V and 8 bases from J, with 11 bases in between. This CDR3 region has 11 residues. As DNA, the CDR3 is TGTGCCAGCACCTTCCCAGCCGAAGCTTTCTTT. This encodes CASTFPAEAFF.

The chain is built from TRBV6-5 and TRBJ2-7; TRBD1 matches 7 bases. Germline loops: CDR1 MNHEY, CDR2 SVGAGI. CDR3 length: 14 amino acids. J lost 9 bases, V lost 5 bases, and 13 bases had no gene match. CDR3 bases: TGTGCCAGCAGTGCCGGGACAGAAGGAGAGAGGCAGTACTTC. Its protein product is CASSAGTEGERQYF.

This clonotype was observed a handful of times. The chain is built from TRBV28 and TRBJ2-1; 9 nucleotides match TRBD1. Germline V gene lookup returns CDR1 MDHEN and CDR2 SYDVKM. Trimming cost V 1 base and J 2 bases; bases outside gene matches: 6. The CDR3 extends over 17 amino acids. The CDR3 sequence: CASSLLIRDRAYNEQFF. CDR3 coding DNA: TGTGCCAGCAGTTTATTAATTCGGGACAGGGCCTACAATGAGCAGTTCTTC.

The chain carries TRBV27 and TRBJ1-4; D gene uncertain. The CDR3 consists of 16 residues. The ends were cut back, 6 bases at V and 10 bases at J, with 24 bases in the middle. Looked up from germline, CDR1 is MNHEY and CDR2 is SMNVEV (reference sequence). In nucleotides, the CDR3 is TGTGCCAGCAGCTATAGTCCGGGATCCCCGAGAAGAAAACTGTTTTTT. Protein sequence: CASSYSPGSPRRKLFF.

CDR3 loop: CASSFPPGGYNEQFF. The CDR3 DNA is TGTGCCAGCAGTTTCCCCCCAGGGGGGTACAATGAGCAGTTCTTC. This rearrangement joins TRBV28 to TRBJ2-1; possible D gene TRBD1, 7 bases. V lost 3 bases and J lost 4, with 13 bases in between. This CDR3 has 15 residues. The germline gives CDR1 MDHEN, CDR2 SYDVKM.

This clonotype has ten or more counts. V gene TRBV7-9 combines with J gene TRBJ2-7; D perhaps matches TRBD2 (6 bases). CDR1 is SEHNR, CDR2 FQNEAQ, per germline (reference sequence). The CDR3 is made up of 14 amino acids. The ends were cut back, 1 base at V and 2 bases at J, with 9 bases in the middle. The CDR3 is CASSLGAGPYEQYF. In DNA form, the CDR3 reads TGTGCCAGCAGCTTAGGAGCGGGCCCCTACGAGCAGTACTTC.

V gene TRBV7-2 combines with J gene TRBJ2-7; tentative D call: TRBD2 (7 bases). The CDR3 sequence is 22 residues long. V was clipped by 7 bases and J by 3 bases, with 40 bases between them. Germline lookup yields CDR1 SGHTA and CDR2 FQGNSA. CDR3 in DNA: TGTGCCAGCACCCAAGGGGGGGTGGGAAGGTGTTGGCGGTGGGAGGGGGACTACGAGCAGTACTTC. It specifies CASTQGGVGRCWRWEGDYEQYF. The full variable domain, in which reference TRBV7-2 and TRBJ2-7 provide the parts outside the CDR3, is GAGVSQSPSNKVTEKGKDVELRCDPISGHTALYWYRQSLGQGLEFLIYFQGNSAPDKSGLPSDRFSAERTGGSVSTLTIQRTQQEDSAVYLCASTQGGVGRCWRWEGDYEQYFGPGTRLTVT.

The J gene is TRBJ1-1, the V gene TRBV2; D not certain. V lost 6 bases to trimming and J lost 4 bases, with 15 bases between them. The CDR3 spans 14 residues. Per the germline V gene, CDR1 is SNHLY and CDR2 is FYNNEI. As DNA, the CDR3 is TGTGCCAGCAGGATTGGGCAATCCGGCACTGAAGCTTTCTTT. Translation: CASRIGQSGTEAFF.

V and J are TRBV20-1 and TRBJ2-1, with TRBD2 identical over 11 bases. The CDR3 spans 14 residues. Trimming took 5 bases from V and 4 from J; bases not matched to a gene: 4. CDR1 and CDR2 from the germline V gene are DFQATT and SNEGSKA (reference sequence). This CDR3 is CSASTSGKYNEQFF. CDR3 coding DNA: TGCAGTGCTTCGACTAGCGGGAAATACAATGAGCAGTTCTTC.

CDR3 loop: CASSQEATTNEKLFF. CDR3 nucleotide sequence: TGCGCCAGCAGCCAAGAAGCAACAACTAATGAAAAACTGTTTTTT. This chain connects TRBV4-1 to TRBJ1-4; D ambiguous. The CDR3 has 15 residues. CDR1 is MGHRA, CDR2 YSYEKL, per germline. V was pared by 0 bases and J by 0 bases, with 5 bases between.

At least ten counts were recorded for this clonotype. The chain has TRBV28 and TRBJ2-1; unclear D gene. Germline assignment: CDR1 MDHEN and CDR2 SYDVKM. The CDR3 length is 11 residues. Trimming removed 8 bases at V and 6 bases at J, with 8 bases between. CDR3 sequence (DNA): TGTGCCAGCGGCTTGGGCAATGAGCAGTTCTTC. This sequence encodes CASGLGNEQFF.

V gene TRBV19 combines with J gene TRBJ1-5; D gene uncertain. Trimming took 0 bases from V and 7 from J, leaving 10 bases between them. This CDR3 is 14 amino acids long. Germline CDR1 LNHDA, CDR2 SQIVND (reference sequence). The CDR3, as DNA: TGTGCCAGTAGTATAGAAGGGCTCGGGCAGCCCCAGCATTTT. Its translation is CASSIEGLGQPQHF.

This clonotype occurred a few times. The chain recombines TRBV6-5 with TRBJ2-7, with D perhaps assigned TRBD1 or TRBD2 (5 bases each). CDR1 and CDR2 (germline): MNHEY, SVGAGI. V was cut by 6 bases and J by 6 bases, with 18 bases left in between. This CDR3 region has 14 residues. CDR3 sequence (DNA): TGTGCCAGCAGCGGACATGAGGGATTGGGCGAGCAGTACTTC. It codes for CASSGHEGLGEQYF.

A note on this clonotype: This sequence may be a read error, since a much larger clone differs from it by one base. The CDR3 nucleotides read TGTGCCAACAAGTCCGGACCCGTAGATACGCAGTATTTT. This codes for CANKSGPVDTQYF. The rearrangement links TRBV7-4 to TRBJ2-3; D remains unclear. CDR1 and CDR2 (germline): SGHVT, SQSDAQ. With 10 bases removed from V and 5 bases from J, the gap between germline ends came to 16 bases. CDR3 length: 13 amino acids.

At least ten counts were recorded for this clonotype. The V gene is TRBV7-6, the J gene TRBJ2-7; no definite D call. The V and J ends lost 2 bases and 2 bases respectively, with 10 bases between them. Looked up from germline, CDR1 is SGHVS and CDR2 is FNYEAQ. This CDR3 spans 14 amino acids. In DNA, the CDR3 is TGTGCCAGCAGCTTACGGCCTGAACCCTACGAGCAGTACTTC. Protein product: CASSLRPEPYEQYF.

This clonotype was recorded many times. The chain uses TRBV7-2 and TRBJ2-1, with TRBD2 as a possible D gene (5 bases). Germline V gene lookup returns CDR1 SGHTA and CDR2 FQGNSA. V lost 3 bases and J lost 8, with 14 bases in between. This CDR3 is 14 amino acids long. CDR3 residues: CASSLETTYDEQFF. The CDR3 region has the DNA TGTGCCAGCAGCTTGGAGACTACTTACGATGAGCAGTTCTTC. The whole variable domain, remainder taken from reference TRBV7-2 and TRBJ2-1, is GAGVSQSPSNKVTEKGKDVELRCDPISGHTALYWYRQSLGQGLEFLIYFQGNSAPDKSGLPSDRFSAERTGGSVSTLTIQRTQQEDSAVYLCASSLETTYDEQFFGPGTRLTVL.

V gene TRBV27 combines with J gene TRBJ2-3, with 9 bases lining up with TRBD2. This CDR3 is 16 amino acids long. Trimming cost V 4 bases and J 2 bases; bases outside gene matches: 7. CDR1 MNHEY and CDR2 SMNVEV come from the germline V gene (reference sequence). The CDR3 region has the DNA TGTGCCAGCAGTTCCGGCGGGGGGGAACCCACAGATACGCAGTATTTT. This translates into CASSSGGGEPTDTQYF.

The chain couples TRBV29-1 to TRBJ1-5; TRBD1 matches at 10 bases. With V trimmed by 6 bases and J by 5 bases, 4 bases remained unmatched. Germline CDR1 is SQVTM and CDR2 is ANQGSEA. This CDR3 is 13 amino acids long. The CDR3 DNA follows: TGCAGCGTGATGGACAGGGGGGATCAGCCCCAGCATTTT. Protein sequence: CSVMDRGDQPQHF.

The chain recombines TRBV13 with TRBJ2-2; 8 bases agree with TRBD1. Trimming at V came to 5 bases and at J to 4 bases, leaving 6 bases not matched to a gene. The germline CDR1 and CDR2 sequences are PRHDT and FYEKMQ (reference sequence). There are 15 residues in the CDR3. In DNA, the CDR3 is TGTGCCAGCAGCCCAGGGGGCATTGGCACCGGGGAGCTGTTTTTT. It is translated as CASSPGGIGTGELFF.

This clonotype was seen repeatedly, ten times or more. The chain couples TRBV7-2 to TRBJ2-7; 11 bases line up with TRBD2. Germline V gene sequence: CDR1 SGHTA, CDR2 FQGNSA. This CDR3 has 18 residues. With V trimmed by 5 bases and J by 5 bases, 17 bases remained unmatched. The CDR3 loop is CASSLMGSGGAIVDEQYF. In DNA, the CDR3 is TGTGCCAGCAGCCTCATGGGTAGCGGGGGGGCCATCGTCGACGAGCAGTACTTC.

This rearrangement joins TRBV14 to TRBJ1-6, with D uncertain. With 0 bases removed from V and 7 bases from J, the gap between germline ends came to 16 bases. There are 17 residues in the CDR3. CDR1 and CDR2 (germline): SGHDN, FVKESK. CDR3 residues: CASSQDMGEVGNSPLHF. The CDR3 nucleotides read TGTGCCAGCAGCCAAGATATGGGAGAGGTGGGGAATTCACCCCTCCACTTT.